These 6 T cell receptor beta chains were sequenced from one sample in a study of T cell repertoires in cytomegalovirus infection. TCRdb passed the reads through MiXCR, listing each CDR3 protein once. The sample yields around 210,000 distinct CDR3 sequences, 6.5% seen once. The sample consisted of PBMCs. The receptors were gathered from a human donor in good health (CMV status not recorded). Some clones in this sample may be carry-over from other donors' samples.

In this sample, this clonotype turned up many times. The chain links TRBV29-1 to TRBJ2-3; a possible D gene is TRBD2 (5 bases). Germline V lookup: CDR1 SQVTM, CDR2 ANQGSEA. The CDR3 sequence is 11 residues long. This chain's CDR3 is CLEGWADTQYF. The CDR3 nucleotides read TGCCTAGAGGGATGGGCAGATACGCAGTATTTT.

This clonotype occurred a few times. CDR3 in DNA: TGTGCCAGCAGTCCGAACACGAACACCGGGGAGCTGTTTTTT. This gives the protein CASSPNTNTGELFF. The chain couples TRBV27 to TRBJ2-2; D is uncertain. There are 14 residues in the CDR3. Germline-derived CDR1 and CDR2 are MNHEY and SMNVEV (reference sequence). V was shortened by 5 bases and J by 0 bases, with 7 bases between the two germline ends.

This clonotype occurred many times. The CDR3 region has the DNA TGTGCCAGCAGGGCAGTAGCGGGGGGTCCCTCCTACAATGAGCAGTTCTTC. It yields the protein CASRAVAGGPSYNEQFF. The chain uses TRBV25-1 and TRBJ2-1; 10 bases are a match to TRBD2. After removal of 6 bases from V and 0 bases from J, the junction contained 8 bases not matched to a gene. Germline assignment: CDR1 MGHDK and CDR2 SYGVNS. The CDR3 has 17 residues.

This clonotype was observed at least ten times. The rearrangement uses TRBV11-3 and TRBJ1-4; 7 positions agree with TRBD1. J was trimmed by 0 bases and V by 3 bases; bases with no gene match: 4. This CDR3 has 16 amino acids. The V gene's germline CDR1 is SGHNT and CDR2 YENEEA. DNA of the CDR3: TGTGCCAGCAGCTTGGGGACAGCTACAACTAATGAAAAACTGTTTTTT. As protein: CASSLGTATTNEKLFF. Filled out from reference TRBV11-3 and TRBJ1-4, the complete variable domain reads EAGVVQSPRYKIIEKKQPVAFWCNPISGHNTLYWYLQNLGQGPELLIRYENEEAVDDSQLPKDRFSAERLKGVDSTLKIQPAELGDSAVYLCASSLGTATTNEKLFFGSGTQLSVL.

Ten or more counts support this clonotype. The chain joins TRBV6-2 or TRBV6-3 to TRBJ2-6; 7 bases match TRBD1. The CDR3 extends over 18 amino acids. Germline CDR1 is MNHEY and CDR2 is SVGEGT. J was trimmed by 4 bases and V by 4 bases; bases with no gene match: 13. The CDR3 here is CASSSTLDRVAGANVLTF. DNA for the CDR3: TGTGCCAGCAGTTCCACCTTAGACAGGGTAGCCGGGGCCAACGTCCTGACTTTC.

This clonotype was seen repeatedly, ten times or more. The chain has TRBV6-5 and TRBJ1-1; TRBD1 is a possible D gene (5 bases). Per germline, CDR1 MNHEY and CDR2 SVGAGI. The V gene lost 8 bases and the J gene lost 1 base, with 14 bases spanning the gap. The CDR3 runs to 14 residues. CDR3 DNA sequence: TGTGCCAGCCAAAGGGACGGATGGAACACTGAAGCTTTCTTT. Translation gives CASQRDGWNTEAFF.